The present entry profiles one T cell receptor (beta chain) with its context. In its sample, this clonotype was seen a few times. The specificity of this receptor is unknown. Base qualities are missing; no much larger clone stands one base away. PBMCs were isolated by Ficoll-Paque density gradient centrifugation. Via the germline V gene, CDR1 is LGHNA and CDR2 YNFKEQ. V is pruned by 5 bases and J by 6 bases, leaving 21 bases of the junction without a gene match. There are 20 amino acids in the CDR3, from cysteine to phenylalanine inclusive. The kept DNA is CDR3 alone, 60 bases in frame from the first base. The sequencer was an Illumina NovaSeq 6000. Using 5'RACE with constant-segment primers, TCRalpha and TCRbeta cDNA libraries were constructed, with sample barcodes and unique molecular identifiers added in the process. Trizol reagent was used to extract RNA from every sample. Libraries were amplified in two PCR steps, with a second sample barcode and Illumina TruSeq adapters added in the second step. The libraries were sequenced on an Illumina NovaSeq using 2 x 150 bp paired-end reads. Per the authors' processing: Demultiplexing of reads and collapsing into UMI-guided consensus sequences were performed with migec v1.2.7. Using mixcr v2.1.11, UMI consensuses were aligned to TRA and TRB V and J templates and then assembled into clonotypes. Expanded or contracted clonotypes were those called significant by both edgeR and NoisET, with noise models trained on biological replicates. For edgeR calls, the cutoffs were a false discovery rate-adjusted p below 0.01 and a log2 fold-change threshold of 1. As an exploratory analysis of dynamics, PCA with hierarchical clustering was applied to max-normalized trajectories of the 1000 most abundant clonotypes. Each responding clone was given a CD4 or CD8 phenotype based on the CD4+ and CD8+ repertoires, which had been sequenced separately. TCRdb handled the public reads itself, with Q25 trimming in fastp and clone calling in MiXCR, and kept productive beta chains. Rows merge per CDR3 protein into single entries with the most common DNA and genes. None of the V and J calls come from the authors' own analysis; TCRdb made them. Present in this sample are around 450,000 distinct CDR3 sequences, around 19% of which were seen just once. 7.5% to 9.5% of the sample is in the top ten clones.

The sample originates from a study of T-cell memory formation after mild COVID-19 (dated by TCRdb to the early 2020s). Regarding the complete study: TCR sequence clusters from the two donors were found to be largely donor specific. Longitudinal TCRalpha and TCRbeta repertoire sequencing tracked T-cell clones expanding and contracting after mild COVID-19 in a couple of donors. The cohort was made up of two young adult volunteers, one female and one male, who were previously healthy. Summary of the overall study and its limitations: Whether the second-wave clones peaking on day 37 were SARS-CoV-2 specific was not confirmed. Contracting CD4+ clones appeared mostly in the CM and EM memory subsets, whereas CD8+ clones were enriched in EMRA. Some responding clones were detected in pre-infection memory, suggesting pre-existing cross-reactive memory T cells joined the SARS-CoV-2 response. Only two mild cases were covered by the study, and larger cohorts that include severe cases with pre-infection samples were considered necessary. From day 15 to 85, contracting clones showed balanced CD4/CD8 phenotypes, whereas a second wave of clones that expanded from day 15 to 37 leaned towards CD4+.

The sequencing sample was made of PBMCs or a T cell subset sorted from them (not recorded which). The rearranged segments are TRBV4-2 and TRBJ2-7, and TRBD2 matches 14 of the central bases. The sequence was collected from an adult woman who had mild COVID-19 (a few samples of this study predate the infection). The sample titles of this study are shuffled in the database, so cell type and time point are left out; the donor was told from shared clones. The DNA reads as follows: TGTGCCAGCAGCGAACACCCCGGGACTAGCGGGAGCCTGTCAACTTCCGAGCAGTACTTC. Translated, this is CASSEHPGTSGSLSTSEQYF.